This is a list of T cell receptor beta chains from one sample in a study of blood T cell repertoires in COVID-19. Assay used: immunoSEQ multiplex PCR; TCRdb lists only in-frame clones, some missing. The table records over 200,000 clones, around 80% of them present only once. Material for sequencing was peripheral blood. The receptors originated from a woman aged 40-49 years with acute or convalescent COVID-19. Both conserved end residues are part of each CDR3. Each record gives: clone size, D gene, J gene, V gene, CDR3 protein, CDR3 DNA. A D gene is named only where the DNA matches it firmly. The size of a clone is reported for some rows only, either as once, few or many, or as a class for expanded clones.

clone_size: .
d_call: TRBD2
j_call: TRBJ2-7
v_call: TRBV9
cdr3_aa: CASSVAHQGGPYEQYF
cdr3_nt: TGTGCCAGCAGCGTAGCTCATCAGGGAGGGCCCTACGAGCAGTACTTC

clone_size: .
d_call: TRBD2
j_call: TRBJ2-7
v_call: TRBV4-1
cdr3_aa: CASSQRTSPYEQYF
cdr3_nt: TGCGCCAGCAGCCAACGGACTAGTCCCTACGAGCAGTACTTC

clone_size: .
d_call: TRBD2
j_call: TRBJ2-2
v_call: TRBV13
cdr3_aa: CASSPTYPRGGHGELFF
cdr3_nt: TGTGCCAGCAGCCCCACATACCCCCGGGGGGGTCACGGGGAGCTGTTTTTT

clone_size: .
d_call: TRBD2
j_call: TRBJ2-1
v_call: TRBV9
cdr3_aa: CASSVPQILAGGQGEQFF
cdr3_nt: TGTGCCAGCAGCGTACCCCAAATACTAGCGGGAGGGCAGGGTGAGCAGTTCTTC

clone_size: .
d_call: TRBD2
j_call: TRBJ2-1
v_call: TRBV14
cdr3_aa: CASSQNSGTGARQFF
cdr3_nt: TGTGCCAGCAGCCAAAATAGCGGGACCGGCGCAAGGCAGTTCTTC

clone_size: .
d_call: TRBD2
j_call: TRBJ2-1
v_call: TRBV7-3
cdr3_aa: CASSLVAGGFDEQFF
cdr3_nt: TGTGCCAGCAGCTTAGTCGCGGGGGGTTTTGATGAGCAGTTCTTC

clone_size: .
d_call: TRBD2
j_call: TRBJ2-3
v_call: TRBV24-1
cdr3_aa: CATMWQGTSGRNRTDTQYF
cdr3_nt: TGTGCCACCATGTGGCAGGGGACTAGCGGGAGGAACCGCACAGATACGCAGTATTTT

clone_size: .
d_call: TRBD2
j_call: TRBJ2-7
v_call: TRBV7-8
cdr3_aa: CASSLNPGTSGSYEQYF
cdr3_nt: TGTGCCAGCAGCTTAAACCCCGGGACTAGCGGCTCCTACGAGCAGTACTTC

clone_size: .
d_call: TRBD1
j_call: TRBJ1-1
v_call: TRBV30
cdr3_aa: CAWSPTGGRFTEAFF
cdr3_nt: TGTGCCTGGAGTCCTACAGGGGGTCGGTTCACTGAAGCTTTCTTT

clone_size: .
d_call: .
j_call: TRBJ1-2
v_call: TRBV7-9
cdr3_aa: CASSPDWIYGYTF
cdr3_nt: TGTGCCAGCAGCCCGGACTGGATCTATGGCTACACCTTC

clone_size: .
d_call: .
j_call: TRBJ1-2
v_call: TRBV6-1
cdr3_aa: CASSGYDGEGDYGYTF
cdr3_nt: TGTGCCAGCAGTGGTTATGACGGGGAAGGAGACTATGGCTACACCTTC

clone_size: .
d_call: .
j_call: TRBJ2-7
v_call: TRBV2
cdr3_aa: CASREYEQYF
cdr3_nt: TGTGCCAGCAGAGAGTACGAGCAGTACTTC

clone_size: .
d_call: .
j_call: TRBJ1-5
v_call: TRBV13
cdr3_aa: CASSLGPGNQPQHF
cdr3_nt: TGTGCCAGCAGCTTAGGTCCGGGCAATCAGCCCCAGCATTTT

clone_size: .
d_call: .
j_call: TRBJ1-5
v_call: TRBV6-5
cdr3_aa: CASSWWTALSQPQHF
cdr3_nt: TGTGCCAGCAGTTGGTGGACAGCTTTGAGTCAGCCCCAGCATTTT

clone_size: .
d_call: .
j_call: TRBJ2-7
v_call: TRBV7-9
cdr3_aa: CASSPQRGYEQYF
cdr3_nt: TGTGCCAGCAGCCCACAAAGGGGGTACGAGCAGTACTTC

clone_size: .
d_call: TRBD1
j_call: TRBJ1-2
v_call: TRBV10-2
cdr3_aa: CASGPRDRNYGYTF
cdr3_nt: TGCGCCAGCGGTCCGAGGGACAGGAACTATGGCTACACCTTC

clone_size: once
d_call: .
j_call: TRBJ2-3
v_call: TRBV27
cdr3_aa: CASRTVGTDTQYF
cdr3_nt: TGTGCCAGCAGGACCGTCGGGACAGATACGCAGTATTTT

clone_size: once
d_call: .
j_call: TRBJ1-2
v_call: TRBV7-2
cdr3_aa: CASSLGRNYGYTF
cdr3_nt: TGTGCCAGCAGCTTAGGGAGGAACTATGGCTACACCTTC

clone_size: once
d_call: .
j_call: TRBJ1-1
v_call: TRBV3-1/TRBV3-2
cdr3_aa: CASSPTFQNTEAFF
cdr3_nt: TGTGCCAGCAGCCCAACATTCCAAAACACTGAAGCTTTCTTT

clone_size: .
d_call: .
j_call: TRBJ1-6
v_call: TRBV30
cdr3_aa: CAWSVPGVASPLHF
cdr3_nt: TGTGCCTGGAGTGTACCCGGGGTTGCATCACCCCTCCACTTT

clone_size: .
d_call: .
j_call: TRBJ1-3
v_call: TRBV5-6
cdr3_aa: CASSWTDSSGNTIYF
cdr3_nt: TGTGCCAGCAGCTGGACTGATTCCTCTGGAAACACCATATATTTT

clone_size: many
d_call: .
j_call: TRBJ1-2
v_call: TRBV7-2
cdr3_aa: CASSPTGGYTF
cdr3_nt: TGTGCCAGCAGTCCGACAGGAGGCTACACCTTC

clone_size: .
d_call: TRBD1
j_call: TRBJ1-1
v_call: TRBV12-5
cdr3_aa: CASGPGTGGNTEAFF
cdr3_nt: TGTGCTAGTGGTCCCGGGACAGGTGGGAACACTGAAGCTTTCTTT

clone_size: .
d_call: TRBD1
j_call: TRBJ2-7
v_call: TRBV24-1
cdr3_aa: CATSDRTGGEQYF
cdr3_nt: TGTGCCACCAGTGATAGGACAGGGGGCGAGCAGTACTTC

clone_size: .
d_call: TRBD1
j_call: TRBJ1-1
v_call: TRBV9
cdr3_aa: CASSAPGGENTEAFF
cdr3_nt: TGTGCCAGCAGCGCACCAGGGGGCGAGAACACTGAAGCTTTCTTT

clone_size: .
d_call: TRBD1
j_call: TRBJ2-3
v_call: TRBV10-1
cdr3_aa: CASIPGPGQGNTDTQYF
cdr3_nt: TGCGCCAGCATCCCTGGTCCGGGACAGGGGAACACAGATACGCAGTATTTT

clone_size: .
d_call: .
j_call: TRBJ1-2
v_call: TRBV6-5
cdr3_aa: CASSQDRHYGYTF
cdr3_nt: TGTGCCAGCAGCCAGGACAGACACTATGGCTACACCTTC

clone_size: few
d_call: .
j_call: TRBJ1-1
v_call: TRBV13
cdr3_aa: CASSLRGAMNTEAFF
cdr3_nt: TGTGCCAGCAGCTTACGGGGGGCGATGAACACTGAAGCTTTCTTT

clone_size: .
d_call: .
j_call: TRBJ2-1
v_call: TRBV25-1
cdr3_aa: CASSELDSYNEQFF
cdr3_nt: TGTGCCAGCAGTGAATTAGACAGCTACAATGAGCAGTTCTTC

clone_size: few
d_call: .
j_call: TRBJ2-2
v_call: TRBV7-2
cdr3_aa: CASSSRPSGLVNTGELFF
cdr3_nt: TGTGCCAGCAGCTCCCGACCTTCGGGTCTGGTGAACACCGGGGAGCTGTTTTTT